The text below deals with one T cell receptor (beta chain). Its recognized antigen is unknown. The sample holds no much larger clone one base away, and base qualities are not on file. This sample is drawn from a study of blood T cell repertoires in COVID-19 (dated by TCRdb to 2019 to 2021). For the study in its entirety: The collaborator samples originated in the United States, Italy and Spain and spanned the acute and convalescent phases of COVID-19. The prospective study material was composed of cDNA or gDNA derived from T cells, B-cell-depleted T cells, or PBMCs. The dataset comprised deeply sampled blood TCRbeta repertoires from subjects exposed to, actively infected with, or recovered from COVID-19. The repertoires were made available in a free public database intended to serve as a resource for research on the immune response to SARS-CoV-2. The samples were drawn from the first 160 participants of the ongoing ImmuneRACE study and from 1,254 subjects provided by 6 global collaborators. Nearly every sample came with metadata listing a de-identified subject ID, COVID-19 status, age in years and sex. Where available, HLA class I and class II types were taken from metadata supplied by the sample provider and were not determined by assay-based typing.

V drops 3 bases and J drops 0 bases, leaving 12 bases in between. CDR1 and CDR2 (SGHRS, YFSETQ) derive from the germline V gene. Taken from cysteine to phenylalanine, the CDR3 has 15 residues. Just CDR3 DNA is preserved here, 45 bases in frame from base 1. Each collaborating institution followed its own protocols to collect whole blood in K2EDTA tubes. For TCRbeta analysis, collaborators shipped samples in one of three forms: frozen whole blood, isolated PBMCs, or DNA extracted from either of those sample types. What the authors observed across the whole study: Clinical and demographic metadata were provided uncurated, with the amount varying by source and participant.

TCRbeta CDR3 regions were amplified from genomic DNA by means of the immunoSEQ Assay, a bias-controlled multiplex PCR. Per the source publication's procedure: The number of nucleated cells in each sample was estimated by amplification of reference gene primers within the assay. Sequence reads were collapsed and filtered to measure the absolute abundance of every unique TCRbeta CDR3 rearrangement. Productive Simpson clonality was computed per sample as the square root of Simpson's diversity index over productive rearrangements. Here the immuneACCESS table is served through TCRdb, limited to in-frame sequences with V and J called. Missing clones are a known gap in these copies; in checked studies unresolved V genes cover under half, and the rest lacks a known reason. The DNA gave D and trimming, while V, J and clone size come from that table. This sample has more than 50,000 clones in its table, and roughly four fifths of those were observed once. The ten largest clones capture about 2% of the sample.

The source is a woman aged 60-75 years with acute or convalescent COVID-19. The chain couples TRBV5-1 to TRBJ1-1, with no confident D gene call. The specimen sequenced was peripheral blood. This receptor carries the CDR3 CASSSAPRMNTEAFF. The nucleotides read TGCGCCAGCAGCTCGGCGCCCAGGATGAACACTGAAGCTTTCTTT.